This T cell receptor (beta chain) was sequenced during a study of blood T cell repertoires in COVID-19 (dated by TCRdb to 2020 to 2022). Study-wide context: Samples from collaborators originated in the United States, Italy and Spain and spanned both the acute and convalescent phases of COVID-19. The material from the prospective study consisted of cDNA or gDNA derived from T cells, B-cell-depleted T cells, or PBMCs. Subjects who had been exposed to COVID-19, were actively infected with it, or had recovered from it provided the deeply sampled blood TCRbeta repertoires that made up the dataset. A freely available public database, intended as a resource for researchers studying the immune response to SARS-CoV-2, is where the repertoires were released. The samples were drawn from two sources: the first 160 participants of the ongoing ImmuneRACE study, and over 950 subjects contributed by 6 global collaborators. A de-identified subject ID, COVID-19 status, age in years and sex were almost always included in the sample metadata. HLA class I and class II types, where available, came from metadata supplied by the sample provider rather than from assay-based typing.

A second Seattle source provided samples from volunteer blood donors who had recovered from COVID-19. Whole blood was collected in K2EDTA tubes by collaborating institutions according to the institutions' own protocols. For TCRbeta analysis, collaborator samples were shipped as frozen whole blood, as isolated PBMCs, or as DNA extracted from either sample type. With respect to this clone: The antigen this receptor binds is unknown. Per-base quality was not reported, and no clone a single base away is much larger than it.

TCRbeta CDR3 regions were amplified from genomic DNA using the immunoSEQ Assay, a bias-controlled multiplex PCR. The authors processed their data as follows. Within the assay, amplification of reference gene primers was used to estimate how many nucleated cells each sample contained. To quantify the absolute abundance of each unique TCRbeta CDR3 rearrangement, sequence reads were collapsed and filtered. Productive Simpson clonality was computed per sample as the square root of Simpson's diversity index over productive rearrangements. TCRdb mirrors the immuneACCESS table, restricted to in-frame sequences. Some clones are absent from its copies; in checked studies, under half trace to an unresolved V gene, and the reason for the others is unknown. V and J calls and clone size are as listed in that table; D and trimming were resolved from the DNA. This sample comprises over 150,000 clones, 88% of them detected only once. More than 2% of the sample belongs to the ten largest clones.

Overall results and qualifications from the work: Clinical and demographic metadata were provided uncurated, with the amount varying by source and participant.

This TCR derives from a man between 45 and 60 years old who had recovered from COVID-19. The sequencing input was peripheral blood.

The nucleotides read TGTGCCAGCAGCGTAGGCCAGGCCGAAGGCTACACCTTC. Its product reads: CASSVGQAEGYTF. Recombination connected TRBV9 to TRBJ1-2; no confident D gene assignment can be made. V was cut back by 0 bases and J by 8 bases, leaving a gap of 11 bases between them. The CDR3, cysteine through phenylalanine, is 13 amino acids long. This entry keeps only the CDR3 DNA: 39 bases, framed from base 1. From the germline V gene, CDR1 is SGDLS and CDR2 is YYNGEE.